The rows below give T cell receptor beta chains drawn from one sample of a study of human T cells and chemical hapten exposure. Via MiXCR, TCRdb re-called the RACE reads, giving one row per CDR3 protein. The sample holds about 69,000 distinct CDR3 sequences, approximately 35% seen once. Sequences were derived from whole blood, sampled in connection with sensitization to the hapten diphenylcyclopropenone (DPC). All receptors derive from a man aged 40-55 years with alopecia areata. Some clones in this sample may be carry-over from other donors' samples. Each CDR3 is given without its conserved first and last residue. Each record gives: D gene, V gene, CDR3 protein. D genes are given only for firm matches.

NA | TRBV27 | ASSLRHRGYEQY
NA | TRBV9 | ASSPRGTSYNEQF
NA | TRBV6-6 | ASSSQPPGNEAF
NA | TRBV18 | ASSLNRPSPYNQPQH
NA | TRBV6-5 | ASSHALENYEQY
NA | TRBV3-1 | ASSHGTGNQPQH
NA | TRBV9 | ASSPRGRAEAF
TRBD2 | TRBV7-6 | ASSLVGLASGELF
NA | TRBV6-5 | ASSYPGEGEAF
NA | TRBV7-2 | ASSPDGVQPQH
NA | TRBV5-1 | ASSLLQSQETQY
NA | TRBV7-2 | ASSLEWLPYNEQF
NA | TRBV20-1 | SARVGRAHSYEQY
TRBD2 | TRBV28 | ASSPSTAGGRNEQF
TRBD1 | TRBV20-1 | SARKGQGPIGPQH
TRBD1 | TRBV9 | ASSHEQQGAKNIQY
NA | TRBV20-1 | SARPDHNSPLH
TRBD1 | TRBV20-1 | SARDLGTGTYNEQF
NA | TRBV4-1 | ASSQETRGTKNIQY
NA | TRBV6-1 | ASSEWWGSNQPQH
TRBD1 | TRBV6-2/TRBV6-3 | ASSYQPDRGDGYT
NA | TRBV12-3/TRBV12-4 | ASSLRNTGELF
NA | TRBV14 | ASSQTASSYNEQF
NA | TRBV28 | ASSLGALDHPYEQY
NA | TRBV18 | ASSLRGSYNEQF
NA | TRBV12-3/TRBV12-4 | ASSAQTSNNEQF
NA | TRBV6-2/TRBV6-3 | ASHEPVYNEQF
NA | TRBV12-3/TRBV12-4 | ASRQTGRAF
TRBD1 | TRBV19 | ASSRRTGISTDTQY
TRBD1 | TRBV28 | ASSTGGAGANVLT
NA | TRBV20-1 | SASSGRGETQY
NA | TRBV6-4 | ASSPGLDPDYPPDTQY
NA | TRBV12-3/TRBV12-4 | ASSGAHRVETF
TRBD1 | TRBV6-6 | ASTPAGGVNEKLF